The 7 T cell receptor beta chains in this list originate from one sample, sequenced in a study of blood T cell repertoires in COVID-19. Sequencing was performed with immunoSEQ multiplex PCR; in TCRdb, only in-frame clones are kept and a portion is missing. The repertoire holds some 80,000 clones, with almost 90% as singletons. Sequenced sample: peripheral blood. Receptors originate from a human donor in a cohort sampled during active COVID-19.

The chain is built from TRBV7-9 and TRBJ1-5; D not resolved. The V end lost 1 base, the J end lost 9 bases, and 13 bases lay between the germline ends. CDR3 length equals 14 residues. The germline CDR1 and CDR2 sequences are SEHNR and FQNEAQ (reference sequence). The DNA for the CDR3 is TGTGCCAGCAGCTTAGGAGATCCGGGGATGCCCCAGCATTTT. This gives the protein CASSLGDPGMPQHF.

The chain carries TRBV5-6 and TRBJ2-7; 8 nucleotides match TRBD1. Trimming took 6 bases from V and 3 from J; bases not matched to a gene: 8. Germline V gene sequence: CDR1 SGHDT, CDR2 YYEEEE. This CDR3 spans 14 amino acids. Written as DNA, the CDR3 is TGTGCCAGCACCCCCGGGACAGGTAACTACGAGCAGTACTTC. Its translation is CASTPGTGNYEQYF.

This chain links TRBV5-4 with TRBJ2-7, with D perhaps matching TRBD2 (6 bases). There are 15 residues in the CDR3. Germline V gives CDR1 SGHNT, CDR2 YYREEE (reference sequence). V was trimmed by 5 bases and J by 0 bases, leaving 15 bases between them. CDR3 DNA: TGTGCCAGCAGTCTGGGCGGGACCTTCTCCTACGAGCAGTACTTC. It is translated as CASSLGGTFSYEQYF.

This chain uses TRBV11-2 with TRBJ2-1; D possibly corresponds to TRBD1 (6 bases). CDR1 and CDR2 (germline): SGHAT, FQNNGV. V gave up 8 bases and J gave up 0 bases, with 11 bases separating them. This CDR3 is 14 amino acids long. The CDR3 protein is CASGRQVSYNEQFF. The CDR3 region has the DNA TGTGCCAGCGGCCGACAGGTCTCCTACAATGAGCAGTTCTTC.

V usage is TRBV6-2 or TRBV6-3 and J usage is TRBJ2-7, with 9 bases aligning to TRBD1. Germline trimming cut 6 bases from V and 6 bases from J; bases unmatched to any gene: 6. Germline CDR1 MNHEY, CDR2 SVGEGT. The CDR3 sequence is 13 residues long. The DNA of the CDR3 is TGTGCCAGCAGCCCAGGGACAGGGCGCGAGCAGTACTTC. Translating it yields CASSPGTGREQYF.

The chain recombines TRBV18 with TRBJ2-7; 13 bases are shared with TRBD2. J lost 7 bases, V lost 4 bases, and 13 bases had no gene match. CDR3 length: 17 amino acids. In germline, CDR1 is KGHSH, CDR2 LQKENI. The CDR3 coding sequence is TGTGCCAGCTCACGCACCGGGACTAGCGGGATGGGTTTTGAGCAGTACTTC. It yields the protein CASSRTGTSGMGFEQYF.

V usage is TRBV6-5 and J usage is TRBJ2-2; 7 bases agree with TRBD1. The V gene end was trimmed by 6 bases and the J gene end by 0 bases; junction bases not matched to a gene: 1. Germline CDR1 reads MNHEY; CDR2 reads SVGAGI. The CDR3 is made up of 14 amino acids. CDR3 sequence: CASRGTANTGELFF. In nucleotides, the CDR3 is TGTGCCAGCAGGGGGACAGCGAACACCGGGGAGCTGTTTTTT.